This T cell receptor beta chain was sequenced in a study of CD8+ T cells in alopecia areata listed by TCRdb under 2018. About the investigation overall: The treated patients, all with moderate-to-severe alopecia areata, were enrolled in an open-label pilot trial of oral tofacitinib given at 5 to 10 mg twice daily. Patients stayed on tofacitinib for 6 to 18 months and then had 6 months of follow-up off drug so that delayed response and recurrence could be assessed. In both human patients and the C3H/HeJ mouse model, the study applied high-throughput TCRbeta sequencing to look at T cell clonal expansion in alopecia areata. Scalp tissue and sorted CD4+ and CD8+ peripheral blood T cells from patchy and totalis/universalis alopecia areata patients and from healthy controls were covered by human TCRbeta sequencing. Patients on tofacitinib were biopsied at baseline and after 4 and 24 weeks of treatment, and several of the patients also had a later scalp biopsy. Scalp clonality was compared among normal scalp (n=4), patchy alopecia areata scalp (n=8), and alopecia totalis/universalis scalp (n=8). The RNA source kit depended on sample type: the PAXgene miRNA kit for fixed scalp, the miRNeasy kit for PBMCs, and the RNeasy kit for mouse skin. Amplification of TCRbeta CDR3 regions was done by immunoSEQ multiplex PCR using 35 Vbeta forward primers and 13 Jbeta reverse primers. Overall results and qualifications from the work: Unlike mouse skin, where gammadelta T cells dominate, normal human skin contains resident alphabeta T cells that get sequenced too, which complicates analysis of the scalp TCR repertoire. Lesional scalp, especially in alopecia totalis/universalis, showed higher clonality and more expanded CD8+ clones than normal scalp, suggesting antigenic drive. Shared TCR sequences between patients were less evident than in mice, which may be partly attributable to HLA diversity in the patient population.

A word on this clone: What antigen it recognizes has not been identified. Within one base of it there is no much larger clone, and no base qualities were kept.

Libraries were made using the immunoSEQ multiplex PCR assay. RNA was extracted from all samples and reverse transcribed into cDNA, which served as template for TCR sequencing. First-strand cDNA was synthesized using SuperScript III with a 2:1 mix of oligo-dT and random hexamers. Amplification bias was assessed with a synthetic immune receptor repertoire, and residual bias was removed computationally. Per the source publication's procedure: After raw reads were preprocessed to remove errors, the CDR3 was defined following IMGT conventions as running from the conserved cysteine to phenylalanine. To get clonality, Shannon entropy was normalized by log2 of the number of productive unique TCRs and the result was subtracted from 1. Whether scalp clones were CD4 or CD8 was inferred by matching scalp TCRbeta sequences against CD4 and CD8 repertoires sorted from blood. Imported from immuneACCESS, the table was reduced by TCRdb to in-frame sequences with V and J called. These copies leave out some clones; in studies compared against another copy, an unresolved V gene accounts for under half, and the cause of the remainder is not known. That table supplies the V and J calls and clone size; D and trimming were determined from the DNA. The sample records approximately 180,000 clones, 63% of which are singletons. The ten largest clones take up 1.5% to 2% of the sample.

Interpreted using the paper, the time point label stands for: baseline before oral tofacitinib. Lesional scalp punch biopsies and peripheral blood were collected from alopecia areata patients. After PBMCs were isolated by density centrifugation and stained for CD3, CD4 and CD8, a FACSAria was used to sort CD4+ and CD8+ T cells. This clonotype was sampled from a human donor with alopecia areata. Material: CD4+ T cells sorted from blood, obtained at week 0.

The DNA sequence reads TGTGCCAGCAGCCACGGACTGTCCTCCTACGAGCAGTACTTC. Its amino acids are CASSHGLSSYEQYF. The chain is made from TRBV9 and TRBJ2-7, with TRBD2 perhaps the D gene, on 5 matching bases. V was cut back by 4 bases and J by 0 bases, leaving a gap of 11 bases between them. From the germline V gene, CDR1 is SGDLS and CDR2 is YYNGEE. From its cysteine to its phenylalanine, the CDR3 spans 14 amino acids. CDR3 DNA is the only sequence kept; it has 42 bases, read in frame from the first base.